This TCR beta chain was sequenced for a study of blood T cell repertoires in COVID-19. At the level of the study: T cells, B-cell-depleted T cells, or PBMCs provided the cDNA or gDNA that served as material.

Donors in Cohort 3 who had recovered were those with two negative PCRs, healthcare professional clearance, or resolution of their symptoms. CDR3 length: 13 residues. The germline CDR1 and CDR2 sequences are MNHEY and SMNVEV (reference sequence). Trimming removed 7 bases from V and 5 bases from J; junction bases left unmatched: 6. Original data processing: How many nucleated cells were present was estimated from reference gene primer amplification. The protocol was immunoSEQ multiplex PCR, while the TCRdb copy is restricted to in-frame clones and leaves out a portion. V, J and clone size reflect that table, while D and trimming were determined from the DNA. The sample records roughly 250,000 clones, about 89% being singletons.

Input material: PBMCs or T cells enriched from blood (not recorded which). V is TRBV27 and J is TRBJ2-7, with TRBD1 matching over 9 bases. The clonotype was recovered from a woman aged 18 to 35 who had recovered from COVID-19. The CDR3 spells CASTRTGAHEQYF. The CDR3 nucleotides read TGTGCCAGCACCAGGACAGGGGCCCACGAGCAGTACTTC.